This T cell receptor beta chain was found in a study of T cell changes during pregnancy in multiple sclerosis. The sample holds one count of this clone. Data came from immunoSEQ multiplex PCR; TCRdb stores just in-frame clones and leaves some out. The profile shows approximately 22,000 clones, about 88% of them singletons. The source is a female donor in good health, enrolled as a control in a pregnancy study. Sequencing used CD4+ T cells from peripheral blood mononuclear cells, obtained in the first trimester of pregnancy.

The CDR3 protein is CASSLRDRRTYEQYF. The DNA for the CDR3 is TGTGCCAGCAGTTTAAGGGACAGGCGCACCTACGAGCAGTACTTC. The chain uses TRBV28 and TRBJ2-7, with 8 bases matching TRBD1. V lost 2 bases to trimming and J lost 2 bases; unmatched junction nucleotides: 5. The CDR3 is made up of 15 amino acids. The germline CDR1 and CDR2 sequences are MDHEN and SYDVKM.